Shown below are 20 T cell receptor beta chains from a single sample sequenced in a study of T cells in Graves' hyperthyroidism and ophthalmopathy. Template material for amplifying TCR beta CDR3 regions consisted of RNA transcripts. In the first-round RT-PCR of the TCR CDR3, the HTBI primer set was used. TCRdb called the multiplex PCR reads again in MiXCR, with one record for every CDR3 protein. The sample shows some 420,000 distinct CDR3 sequences, roughly 15% of them seen only once. Sequenced input: blood. The receptors were sampled from a woman between 18 and 29 years old with Graves' hyperthyroidism.

The rearrangement links TRBV5-5 to TRBJ2-7, with TRBD1 as a possible D gene (5 bases). Germline-derived CDR1 and CDR2 are SGHKS and YYEKEE (reference sequence). V lost 6 bases, J lost 0 bases, and 13 bases lay in between. The CDR3 is 14 amino acids. Here the CDR3 reads CASNLVTGSYEQYF. CDR3 bases: TGTGCCAGCAACCTAGTAACAGGCTCCTACGAGCAGTACTTC.

Note on this clonotype: This may stem from a read error, because a much larger clone lies one nucleotide away. The chain is built from TRBV30 and TRBJ1-5; D gene ambiguous. The germline gives CDR1 GTSNPN, CDR2 SVGIG (reference sequence). With 0 bases removed from V and 6 bases from J, the gap between germline ends came to 9 bases. The CDR3 sequence is 13 residues long. The CDR3: CAWSVVGSQPQHF. CDR3 DNA: TGTGCCTGGAGTGTAGTAGGCAGTCAGCCCCAGCATTTT.

This clonotype has at least ten counts. Written as DNA, the CDR3 is TGTGCCAGTATAGTGGACGGGACACGTAATCAGCCCCAGCATTTT. Amino acid sequence: CASIVDGTRNQPQHF. The V gene is TRBV19, the J gene TRBJ1-5, with a weak D call TRBD1 (6 bases). This CDR3 spans 15 amino acids. The germline CDR1 and CDR2 sequences are LNHDA and SQIVND (reference sequence). The V and J ends lost 7 bases and 4 bases respectively, with 17 bases between them.

This clonotype has only a few counts. This chain links TRBV20-1 with TRBJ1-2, with TRBD1 matching 8 bases. Germline V gene data show CDR1 as DFQATT and CDR2 as SNEGSKA (reference sequence). CDR3 length: 13 amino acids. Germline trimming cut 6 bases from V and 5 bases from J; bases unmatched to any gene: 8. CDR3: CSAPTGVQYGYTF. Here the CDR3 DNA reads TGCAGTGCCCCGACAGGGGTCCAATATGGCTACACCTTC.

V gene TRBV6-1 combines with J gene TRBJ2-2; TRBD2 agrees at 7 bases. Germline CDR1 MNHNS, CDR2 SASEGT. The V gene end was trimmed by 8 bases and the J gene end by 1 base; junction bases not matched to a gene: 13. This CDR3 spans 17 amino acids. The CDR3 loop reads CASFRWGGSGNTGELFF. The CDR3 DNA reads as TGTGCCAGCTTTAGGTGGGGCGGGAGTGGGAACACCGGGGAGCTGTTTTTT.

In this sample, this clonotype turned up many times. V gene TRBV29-1 combines with J gene TRBJ2-7; D may be TRBD2 (6 bases). There are 14 residues in the CDR3. V was shortened by 5 bases and J by 2 bases, with 16 bases between the two germline ends. Germline V gene sequence: CDR1 SQVTM, CDR2 ANQGSEA. CDR3 sequence (DNA): TGCAGCGTTAAAAACCAGGGAGGCACCTACGAGCAGTACTTC. Translated, it gives CSVKNQGGTYEQYF.

This clonotype was detected many times. V and J are TRBV3-1 and TRBJ1-1, with TRBD1 matching over 7 bases. From germline, CDR1 is LGHDT and CDR2 YNNKEL (reference sequence). Germline trimming cut 6 bases from V and 5 bases from J; bases unmatched to any gene: 6. The CDR3 covers 13 residues. The CDR3 region is CASSPHRGTEAFF. In nucleotides, the CDR3 is TGTGCCAGCAGTCCTCACAGGGGTACTGAAGCTTTCTTT.

This clonotype has ten or more counts. The V and J genes are TRBV3-1 and TRBJ2-5; 9 bases are a match to TRBD1. J was trimmed by 1 base and V by 5 bases; bases with no gene match: 8. The germline V gene encodes CDR1 LGHDT and CDR2 YNNKEL (reference sequence). This CDR3 is 16 amino acids long. DNA of the CDR3: TGTGCCAGCAGCTACGGGACAGGGAGTCCCCAAGAGACCCAGTACTTC. Residues: CASSYGTGSPQETQYF.

This clonotype was seen many times. The chain uses TRBV29-1 and TRBJ2-7, with TRBD1 identical over 7 bases. J was trimmed by 2 bases and V by 6 bases; bases with no gene match: 7. Germline V gene sequence: CDR1 SQVTM, CDR2 ANQGSEA. CDR3 length: 13 residues. DNA for the CDR3: TGCAGCGTGGGCATCGGGACAGCCTACGAGCAGTACTTC. This codes for CSVGIGTAYEQYF.

The table lists this clonotype with many counts. This sequence joins TRBV6-2 or TRBV6-3 and TRBJ2-1; D not resolved. V was shortened by 0 bases and J by 10 bases, with 10 bases between the two germline ends. The CDR3 runs to 13 residues. CDR1 is MNHEY, CDR2 SVGEGT, per germline. The CDR3 spells CASSYSAHWEQFF. The CDR3 DNA is TGTGCCAGCAGTTACTCTGCCCATTGGGAGCAGTTCTTC.

V and J are TRBV20-1 and TRBJ2-6, with 7 positions matching TRBD1. The V gene end was trimmed by 2 bases and the J gene end by 1 base; junction bases not matched to a gene: 5. This CDR3 comprises 16 residues. Germline CDR1 and CDR2: DFQATT and SNEGSKA (reference sequence). The CDR3 DNA reads as TGCAGTGCTAGATTTACAGGGGTTTCTGGGGCCAACGTCCTGACTTTC. Residues: CSARFTGVSGANVLTF.

This clonotype showed up just a few times. CDR3 sequence reads: CASSFRPGSREQYF. In nucleotides, the CDR3 is TGTGCCAGCAGTTTTCGGCCAGGGTCGAGGGAGCAGTACTTC. The chain joins TRBV27 to TRBJ2-7; TRBD1 is a possible D gene (5 bases). Looked up from germline, CDR1 is MNHEY and CDR2 is SMNVEV (reference sequence). The CDR3 spans 14 residues. The V and J ends lost 3 bases and 7 bases respectively, with 16 bases between them.

Ten or more counts support this clonotype. The chain employs TRBV3-1 and TRBJ1-2; 8 bases are shared with TRBD1. The ends lost 0 bases at V and 5 bases at J; junction bases unmatched: 5. Per the germline V gene, CDR1 is LGHDT and CDR2 is YNNKEL (reference sequence). CDR3 length: 15 residues. The CDR3 here is CASSQEAGGAYGYTF. The CDR3 bases are TGTGCCAGCAGCCAAGAGGCAGGGGGCGCGTATGGCTACACCTTC. Complete variable domain (other parts from reference TRBV3-1 and TRBJ1-2): DTAVSQTPKYLVTQMGNDKSIKCEQNLGHDTMYWYKQDSKKFLKIMFSYNNKELIINETVPNRFSPKSPDKAHLNLHINSLELGDSAVYFCASSQEAGGAYGYTFGSGTRLTVV.

This clonotype has more than one count but fewer than ten. The chain employs TRBV4-3 and TRBJ1-6; 10 nucleotides match TRBD1. Germline V gene lookup returns CDR1 LGHNA and CDR2 YSLEER. This CDR3 is built from 14 residues. The ends lost 4 bases at V and 9 bases at J; junction bases unmatched: 3. CDR3 nucleotide sequence: TGCGCCAGCAGCCCGGGACAGGGGATTTCACCCCTCCACTTT. Its translation: CASSPGQGISPLHF.

This clonotype was seen a handful of times. The genes are TRBV20-1 and TRBJ2-3; 7 nucleotides line up with TRBD2. Trimming cost V 6 bases and J 11 bases; bases outside gene matches: 8. The germline CDR1 and CDR2 sequences are DFQATT and SNEGSKA (reference sequence). The CDR3 has 11 residues. In DNA, the CDR3 is TGCAGTGCGGAGACTAGCCGACTGCAGTATTTT. This translates into CSAETSRLQYF.

The chain links TRBV30 to TRBJ2-3, with 11 bases matching TRBD2. This CDR3 is 19 amino acids long. V shed 1 base, J shed 0 bases, and the junction held 12 bases outside the gene matches. CDR1 is GTSNPN, CDR2 SVGIG, per germline (reference sequence). The CDR3 loop is CAWSGKGLAEGASTDTQYF. CDR3 DNA sequence: TGTGCCTGGAGTGGAAAGGGACTAGCGGAGGGGGCTAGCACAGATACGCAGTATTTT.

This rearrangement joins TRBV6-1 to TRBJ2-1; 9 nucleotides agree with TRBD2. V lost 5 bases and J lost 4; bases outside the gene matches: 18. This CDR3 spans 19 amino acids. CDR1 is MNHNS, CDR2 SASEGT, per germline. CDR3 bases: TGTGCCAGCAGTTATCCCGAACTAGCGGGCCTCGACTTTTACAATGAGCAGTTCTTC. Encoded protein: CASSYPELAGLDFYNEQFF.

This clonotype has at least ten counts. V gene TRBV12-3 or TRBV12-4 combines with J gene TRBJ1-2, with D tentatively TRBD1 (6 bases). The CDR3 length is 14 residues. V was clipped by 3 bases and J by 8 bases, with 16 bases between them. In DNA, the CDR3 is TGTGCCAGCAGTTTTAAGGCCGGGACATACGGCTACACCTTC. It is translated as CASSFKAGTYGYTF.

This clonotype occurred a few times. This sequence joins TRBV7-3 and TRBJ1-5; D call uncertain. The germline V and J ends were trimmed by 5 bases and 5 bases, with 19 bases remaining between them. The CDR3 spans 16 residues. Germline loops: CDR1 SGHTA, CDR2 FQGTGA. CDR3 bases: TGTGCCAGCAGCCTATTTGGCGGGCGGTTTTATCAGCCCCAGCATTTT. Its translation is CASSLFGGRFYQPQHF.

V is TRBV19 and J is TRBJ2-1; 9 nucleotides line up with TRBD2. J lost 2 bases, V lost 3 bases, and 5 bases had no gene match. The germline V gene has CDR1 LNHDA and CDR2 SQIVND (reference sequence). This CDR3 has 16 amino acids. CDR3 region: CASSILSSGTYNEQFF. CDR3 nucleotide sequence: TGTGCCAGTAGTATCCTCTCTAGCGGGACCTACAATGAGCAGTTCTTC.